Sequencing of this TCR beta chain was carried out in a study of regulatory T cells in long-lasting Graves disease. Study conclusions and caveats: Persistent patients shared more public clonotypes (approximately 2,700) than newly diagnosed patients (over 900).

To make TCR beta libraries, researchers used iRepertoire HTBI primers and Arm-PCR of CDR3 regions. One entry per CDR3 protein, called by TCRdb with MiXCR from the multiplex PCR reads. The table lists roughly 500,000 distinct CDR3 sequences, 12% of them singletons, with about 8.9% in the top ten. With respect to this clonotype: Its antigen remains unidentified.

Time point reported: newly diagnosed GD, antithyroid drugs for less than 3 months. With RNA extracted from PBMCs as input, the TCR library was made. An approximately 10-milliliter sample of peripheral blood was drawn into EDTA tubes. The data also belong to a second study, concerning T cells in Graves' hyperthyroidism and ophthalmopathy. As that report states: The HTBI primer set drove a first-round RT-PCR of the TCR CDR3.

The starting material was peripheral blood mononuclear cells (PBMCs), obtained at new diagnosis, from a patient treated with antithyroid drugs. The source of this sequence is a woman aged 25 to 45 with Graves disease.

The CDR3, as DNA: TGTGCCAGCAGCCCGACAGGTACCAATCAGCCCCAGCATTTT. This codes for CASSPTGTNQPQHF. The chain links TRBV28 to TRBJ1-5, with D perhaps matching TRBD1 (6 bases). Germline V gene data show CDR1 as MDHEN and CDR2 as SYDVKM. With 6 bases removed from V and 3 bases from J, the gap between germline ends came to 12 bases. The CDR3 is 14 residues long.